This is a list of T cell receptor beta chains from one sample in a study of blood T cell repertoires in COVID-19. Profiled with immunoSEQ multiplex PCR; TCRdb holds only in-frame clones, not every one. The table records 400,000 to 450,000 clones, about 92% of them present only once. Sequenced: PBMCs or T cells enriched from blood (not recorded which). The source of these receptors is a man younger than 35 who had recovered from COVID-19. Both conserved end residues are part of each CDR3. A D gene is named only where the DNA matches it firmly. The size field is filled for only some rows; it gives once, few, many or a size class.

abundance,len,v_gene,d_gene,j_gene,CDR3aa,CDR3nt
NA,15,TRBV28,TRBD2,TRBJ2-1,CASSFSGGRDNEQFF,TGTGCCAGCAGTTTTAGCGGGGGGAGAGACAATGAGCAGTTCTTC
NA,13,TRBV19,TRBD1,TRBJ1-2,CASRQGELVGYTF,TGTGCCAGTAGGCAGGGGGAATTAGTGGGCTACACCTTC
once,17,TRBV7-3,TRBD2,TRBJ2-7,CASSPLGLAGATYEQYF,TGTGCCAGCAGCCCCCTGGGACTAGCGGGTGCTACCTACGAGCAGTACTTC
once,13,TRBV7-2,NA,TRBJ2-7,CASSQRASYEQYF,TGTGCCAGCAGCCAGCGGGCCTCCTACGAGCAGTACTTC
NA,16,TRBV4-1,TRBD1,TRBJ1-4,CASSRLPGTENEKLFF,TGCGCCAGCAGCCGACTACCCGGGACAGAAAATGAAAAACTGTTTTTT
NA,14,TRBV5-1,TRBD2,TRBJ2-7,CASSYIAGVGEQYF,TGCGCCAGCAGCTATATAGCGGGAGTAGGGGAGCAGTACTTC
NA,15,TRBV7-3,NA,TRBJ1-3,CASSLEEGPGNTIYF,TGTGCCAGCAGCTTAGAGGAGGGCCCTGGAAACACCATATATTTT
NA,14,TRBV28,NA,TRBJ1-4,CASSFLGDTEKLFF,TGTGCCAGCAGTTTTCTGGGGGACACTGAAAAACTGTTTTTT
NA,15,TRBV19,TRBD1,TRBJ2-4,CASSDTGTGGDIQYF,TGTGCCAGTAGTGATACCGGGACAGGGGGGGACATTCAGTACTTC
once,15,TRBV6-5,NA,TRBJ1-2,CASSYSSTGAYGYTF,TGTGCCAGCAGTTACTCGTCGACAGGCGCCTATGGCTACACCTTC
NA,14,TRBV15,TRBD1,TRBJ1-2,CATSSETGLDGYTF,TGTGCCACCAGCAGCGAGACAGGGTTAGATGGCTACACCTTC
NA,13,TRBV7-3,NA,TRBJ1-2,CASSPDRNYGYTF,TGTGCCAGCAGCCCGGACAGAAACTATGGCTACACCTTC
once,18,TRBV4-1,TRBD1,TRBJ2-3,CASSQAPGQGRGADTQYF,TGCGCCAGCAGCCAAGCACCGGGACAGGGCCGGGGAGCAGATACGCAGTATTTT
NA,16,TRBV28,TRBD1,TRBJ2-2,CATQPLGQGVTGELFF,TGTGCCACACAACCACTTGGACAGGGCGTCACCGGGGAGCTGTTTTTT
few,15,TRBV11-3,TRBD1,TRBJ1-6,CASSLGQFFYSPLHF,TGTGCCAGCAGCTTGGGACAGTTTTTTTATTCACCCCTCCACTTT
once,14,TRBV9,TRBD2,TRBJ2-1,CASSPSGSYNEQFF,TGTGCCAGCAGTCCTAGCGGGTCGTACAATGAGCAGTTCTTC
NA,14,TRBV15,NA,TRBJ1-1,CATSRPAGGTEAFF,TGTGCCACCAGCAGACCAGCGGGGGGCACTGAAGCTTTCTTT
NA,15,TRBV5-6,NA,TRBJ1-5,CASSITERGNQPQHF,TGTGCCAGCAGCATTACGGAGAGGGGCAATCAGCCCCAGCATTTT
NA,13,TRBV15,NA,TRBJ1-1,CATSSPGRGEAFF,TGTGCCACCAGCTCCCCGGGGCGGGGTGAAGCTTTCTTT
NA,14,TRBV11-2,NA,TRBJ1-6,CASSFIGDNSPLHF,TGTGCCAGCAGCTTCATCGGGGATAATTCACCCCTCCACTTT
NA,15,TRBV5-4,NA,TRBJ1-2,CASSDPLTGAYGYTF,TGTGCCAGCAGTGACCCGTTGACAGGAGCGTATGGCTACACCTTC
NA,14,TRBV4-1,TRBD1,TRBJ2-1,CASSPKGAGNEQFF,TGCGCCAGCAGCCCCAAGGGGGCGGGCAATGAGCAGTTCTTC
NA,13,TRBV28,NA,TRBJ2-5,CASSLLVGETQYF,TGTGCCAGCAGTTTACTTGTCGGAGAGACCCAGTACTTC
NA,13,TRBV3-1/TRBV3-2,NA,TRBJ1-2,CASRLSVGHGYTF,TGTGCCAGCAGACTCTCAGTGGGCCATGGCTACACCTTC
NA,16,TRBV5-1,NA,TRBJ1-1,CASSLAGMGAKGEAFF,TGCGCCAGCAGCTTGGCCGGGATGGGGGCGAAGGGTGAAGCTTTCTTT
NA,15,TRBV28,TRBD1,TRBJ1-1,CASSLNFRGDTEAFF,TGTGCCAGCAGCCTTAACTTCAGGGGGGACACTGAAGCTTTCTTT
NA,15,TRBV3-1/TRBV3-2,NA,TRBJ2-7,CASSPTRGMRNEQYF,TGTGCCAGCAGCCCCACCCGAGGGATGCGGAACGAGCAGTACTTC
many,15,TRBV2,TRBD1,TRBJ1-5,CASNPDRGVGQPQHF,TGTGCCAGCAACCCTGACAGGGGTGTTGGGCAGCCCCAGCATTTT
NA,13,TRBV5-1,NA,TRBJ2-1,CASSAGGIGEQFF,TGCGCCAGCAGCGCAGGGGGGATCGGTGAGCAGTTCTTC
NA,16,TRBV19,TRBD1,TRBJ1-1,CASSIRGQGRNTEAFF,TGTGCCAGTAGTATAAGGGGACAGGGGAGGAACACTGAAGCTTTCTTT
NA,15,TRBV11-2,NA,TRBJ1-5,CASSLEVSGVGPQHF,TGTGCCAGCAGCTTAGAAGTATCAGGCGTGGGGCCCCAGCATTTT
NA,16,TRBV6-5,TRBD1,TRBJ1-2,CASSYLPPGQGYGYTF,TGTGCCAGCAGTTACCTTCCTCCGGGACAGGGTTATGGCTACACCTTC
NA,14,TRBV6-5,NA,TRBJ1-4,CASRDTGTNEKLFF,TGTGCCAGCAGGGACACAGGGACTAATGAAAAACTGTTTTTT
NA,14,TRBV2,NA,TRBJ2-7,CASSEFRASYEQYF,TGTGCCAGCAGTGAGTTCAGGGCTTCGTACGAGCAGTACTTC
NA,15,TRBV25-1,TRBD2,TRBJ2-1,CASSEDSGTYNEQFF,TGTGCCAGCAGTGAGGATAGCGGGACCTACAATGAGCAGTTCTTC
NA,11,TRBV19,NA,TRBJ2-3,CATRSGDTQYF,TGTGCCACCCGGAGCGGGGATACGCAGTATTTT
NA,14,TRBV5-5,TRBD1,TRBJ1-2,CASSPGQGAGGYTF,TGTGCCAGCAGCCCGGGACAGGGGGCTGGAGGCTACACCTTC
NA,13,TRBV5-1,NA,TRBJ2-2,CASSLAVTGELFF,TGCGCCAGCAGCTTGGCAGTCACCGGGGAGCTGTTTTTT
NA,14,TRBV12-5,NA,TRBJ1-2,CASGPRGGVNGYTF,TGTGCTAGTGGTCCCAGAGGAGGGGTCAATGGCTACACCTTC
NA,15,TRBV18,NA,TRBJ1-5,CASSPPEGWDQPQHF,TGTGCCAGCTCACCACCTGAGGGATGGGATCAGCCCCAGCATTTT
NA,15,TRBV7-3,NA,TRBJ2-3,CASSLRGQSTDTQYF,TGTGCCAGCAGCTTAAGGGGCCAGAGCACAGATACGCAGTATTTT
NA,11,TRBV14,NA,TRBJ2-2,CASSITGELFF,TGTGCCAGCAGTATAACCGGGGAGCTGTTTTTT
NA,15,TRBV18,NA,TRBJ2-1,CASSPSGLQYNEQFF,TGTGCCAGCTCACCATCCGGACTACAATACAATGAGCAGTTCTTC
NA,16,TRBV2,NA,TRBJ2-6,CASSGEGSTGANVLTF,TGTGCCAGCAGTGGTGAGGGATCTACTGGGGCCAACGTCCTGACTTTC
NA,15,TRBV7-9,TRBD1,TRBJ2-7,CASSIFVGTGSEQYF,TGTGCCAGCAGCATATTCGTCGGGACAGGGTCCGAGCAGTACTTC
NA,15,TRBV7-9,TRBD1,TRBJ1-1,CASRRPTGGSTEAFF,TGTGCCAGCAGACGCCCAACAGGGGGGAGCACTGAAGCTTTCTTT
NA,14,TRBV18,NA,TRBJ1-6,CASSPRQVGSPLHF,TGTGCCAGCTCACCAAGACAGGTGGGCTCACCCCTCCACTTT
NA,13,TRBV3-1/TRBV3-2,NA,TRBJ1-2,CASSYRTVEGYTF,TGTGCCAGCAGTTACAGGACGGTAGAAGGCTACACCTTC
few,14,TRBV21-1,NA,TRBJ1-1,CANPDSPRNTEAFF,TGTGCCAACCCGGACAGCCCCAGAAACACTGAAGCTTTCTTT
NA,14,TRBV7-9,NA,TRBJ2-2,CASSLNSNTGELFF,TGTGCCAGCAGCTTAAACAGTAACACCGGGGAGCTGTTTTTT
NA,19,TRBV19,NA,TRBJ1-6,CASSIFFGTKSSYNSPLHF,TGTGCCAGTAGTATCTTCTTTGGGACAAAGAGCTCCTATAATTCACCCCTCCACTTT
NA,15,TRBV9,NA,TRBJ1-2,CASSVGPAGDYGYTF,TGTGCCAGCAGCGTAGGGCCCGCGGGGGACTATGGCTACACCTTC
once,15,TRBV5-4,TRBD1,TRBJ1-2,CASSRGDRARYGYTF,TGTGCCAGCAGCCGAGGGGACAGGGCTCGTTATGGCTACACCTTC
NA,17,TRBV27,TRBD2,TRBJ2-2,CASSLGSGLVSPGELFF,TGTGCCAGCAGTTTAGGGTCGGGACTAGTAAGCCCCGGGGAGCTGTTTTTT
NA,14,TRBV6-1,NA,TRBJ2-5,CASSEVVLRETQYF,TGTGCCAGCAGTGAAGTGGTATTGCGGGAGACCCAGTACTTC
NA,15,TRBV11-3,NA,TRBJ1-6,CASSFGSGDNSPLHF,TGTGCCAGCAGCTTTGGGAGCGGGGATAATTCACCCCTCCACTTT
NA,15,TRBV5-1,NA,TRBJ1-1,CASTMRGLGGTEAFF,TGCGCCAGCACGATGAGGGGGTTAGGTGGCACTGAAGCTTTCTTT
NA,13,TRBV2,NA,TRBJ1-3,CASTGFSGNTIYF,TGTGCCAGCACAGGTTTCTCTGGAAACACCATATATTTT